This TCR beta chain was obtained from a study of T-cell reconstitution after alpha-beta-depleted transplantation in children (dated by TCRdb to the mid-2010s). In terms of the full investigation: Using TCR repertoire profiling, the study followed T-cell immune reconstitution in a quantitative way in children after TCRalphabeta/CD19-depleted allogeneic hematopoietic cell transplantation. The study at large found these results: About two months after transplant, the apparently early recovery of alphabetaT-cell counts reportedly depended on just several hundred clones that had expanded rapidly and came from non-depleted graft cells. Over the following months the frequencies of hyperexpanded clones went down, and after one year T-cell counts and TCRbeta diversity were mostly credited to newly produced T cells. In some patients, the high TCRbeta diversity seen at day 60 was put down to recipient T cells and intrathymic progenitors that had survived conditioning.

The library was prepared using PCR. TCRdb names Illumina HiSeq 2500 as the instrument used. Molecular barcoding was employed in the preparation of TCR libraries, with unique molecular identifiers being used to normalize TCRbeta repertoire quantification. TCRdb handled the public reads itself, with Q25 trimming in fastp and clone calling in MiXCR, and kept productive beta chains. CDR3 protein duplicates are merged, each entry listing the most common genes and DNA. A total of 400,000 to 450,000 distinct CDR3 sequences appear in this sample, around two fifths of them only once. 27% of the sample is held by the ten biggest clonotypes. V is cut by 8 bases and J by 4 bases, and the space between the germline ends is 29 bases. CDR3 length: 17 amino acids, cysteine to phenylalanine. Just the 51-base CDR3 DNA is kept, in frame starting at base 1. CDR1 SQVTM and CDR2 ANQGSEA are derived from the germline V gene.

Explained via the paper, the treatment or condition label denotes: allogeneic hematopoietic cell transplantation with graft depleted of TCRalphabeta T cells and CD19 B cells. The children who served as transplant recipients had been given grafts of TCRalphabeta/CD19-depleted allogeneic hematopoietic cells. Concerning this clonotype: Its antigen has not been determined. Nothing much larger sits one base from this clone, and base qualities are not available.

This sequence uses TRBV29-1 and TRBJ1-2; TRBD1 is perhaps the D gene, given 5 matching bases. This receptor was taken from a girl aged 2 to 9 with aplastic anemia, due to receive a stem cell transplant. Sequenced material: PBMCs, taken before TCRalphabeta/CD19-depleted stem cell transplant. The DNA sequence is as follows: TGCAGCCTCAGGGTTCGGGTTTTCCCTCTAACACCCTATGGCTACACCTTC. This sequence encodes CSLRVRVFPLTPYGYTF.